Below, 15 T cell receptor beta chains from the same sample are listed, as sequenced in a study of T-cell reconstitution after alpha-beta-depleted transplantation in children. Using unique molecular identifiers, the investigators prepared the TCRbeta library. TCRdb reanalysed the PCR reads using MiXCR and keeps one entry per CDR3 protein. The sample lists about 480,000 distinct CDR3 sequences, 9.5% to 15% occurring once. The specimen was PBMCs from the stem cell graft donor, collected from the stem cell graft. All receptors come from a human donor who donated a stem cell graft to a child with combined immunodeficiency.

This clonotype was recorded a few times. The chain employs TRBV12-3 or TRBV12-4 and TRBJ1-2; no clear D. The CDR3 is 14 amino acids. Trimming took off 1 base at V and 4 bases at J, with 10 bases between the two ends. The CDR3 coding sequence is TGTGCCAGCAGTTTAGGCCCTATGGGCTATGGCTACACCTTC. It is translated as CASSLGPMGYGYTF.

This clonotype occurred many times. As DNA, the CDR3 is TGTGCCAGCAGTTTCGGGCCCTCCACAGATACGCAGTATTTT. Translated: CASSFGPSTDTQYF. This sequence joins TRBV12-3 or TRBV12-4 and TRBJ2-3; D is uncertain. V was cut by 3 bases and J by 2 bases, with 9 bases left in between. The CDR3 contains 14 residues.

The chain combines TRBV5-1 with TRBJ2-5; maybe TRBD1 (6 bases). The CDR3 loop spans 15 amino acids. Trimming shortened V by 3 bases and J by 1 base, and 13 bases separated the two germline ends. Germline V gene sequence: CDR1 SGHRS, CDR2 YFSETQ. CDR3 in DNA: TGCGCCAGCAGCTGGGGGCGGACTTTCCAAGAGACCCAGTACTTC. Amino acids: CASSWGRTFQETQYF. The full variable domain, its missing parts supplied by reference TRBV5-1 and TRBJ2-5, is KAGVTQTPRYLIKTRGQQVTLSCSPISGHRSVSWYQQTPGQGLQFLFEYFSETQRNKGNFPGRFSGRQFSNSRSEMNVSTLELGDSALYLCASSWGRTFQETQYFGPGTRLLVL.

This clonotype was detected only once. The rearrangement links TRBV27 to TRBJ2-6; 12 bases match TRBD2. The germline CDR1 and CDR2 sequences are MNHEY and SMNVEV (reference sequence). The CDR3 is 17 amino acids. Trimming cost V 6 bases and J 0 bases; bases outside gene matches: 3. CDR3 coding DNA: TGTGCCAGCAGCCGACTAGCGGGGGCCTCTGGGGCCAACGTCCTGACTTTC. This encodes CASSRLAGASGANVLTF.

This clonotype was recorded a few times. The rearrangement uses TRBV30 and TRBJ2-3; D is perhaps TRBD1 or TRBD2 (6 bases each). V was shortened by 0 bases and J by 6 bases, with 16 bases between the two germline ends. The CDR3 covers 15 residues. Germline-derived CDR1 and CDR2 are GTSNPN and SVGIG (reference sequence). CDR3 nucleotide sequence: TGTGCCTGGAGTGTGGGGGCCCTGGGGGGTGATACGCAGTATTTT. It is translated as CAWSVGALGGDTQYF.

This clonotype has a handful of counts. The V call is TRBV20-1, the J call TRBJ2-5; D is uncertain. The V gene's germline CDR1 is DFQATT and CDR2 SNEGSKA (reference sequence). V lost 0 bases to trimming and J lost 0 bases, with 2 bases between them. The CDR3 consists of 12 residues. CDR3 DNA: TGCAGTGCTAGAGAACACCAAGAGACCCAGTACTTC. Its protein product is CSAREHQETQYF.

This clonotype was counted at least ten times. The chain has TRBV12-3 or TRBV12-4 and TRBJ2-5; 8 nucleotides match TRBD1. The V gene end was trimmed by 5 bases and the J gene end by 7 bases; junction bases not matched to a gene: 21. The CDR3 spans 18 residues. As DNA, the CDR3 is TGTGCCAGCAGTGCCGGCGGGACAGGCGCCGCTGTGGTTGGGACCCAGTACTTC. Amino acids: CASSAGGTGAAVVGTQYF.

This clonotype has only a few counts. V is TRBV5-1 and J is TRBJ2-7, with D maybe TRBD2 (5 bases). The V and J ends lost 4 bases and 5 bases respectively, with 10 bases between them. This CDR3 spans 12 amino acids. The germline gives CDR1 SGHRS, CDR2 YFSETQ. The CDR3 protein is CASSQAGDEQYF. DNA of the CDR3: TGCGCCAGCAGCCAGGCCGGGGACGAGCAGTACTTC.

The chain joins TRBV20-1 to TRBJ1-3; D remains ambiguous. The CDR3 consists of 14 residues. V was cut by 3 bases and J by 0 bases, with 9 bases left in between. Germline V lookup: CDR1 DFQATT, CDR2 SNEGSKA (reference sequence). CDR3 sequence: CSASSRSSGNTIYF. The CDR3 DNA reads TGCAGTGCTAGCTCCAGGTCCTCTGGAAACACCATATATTTT.

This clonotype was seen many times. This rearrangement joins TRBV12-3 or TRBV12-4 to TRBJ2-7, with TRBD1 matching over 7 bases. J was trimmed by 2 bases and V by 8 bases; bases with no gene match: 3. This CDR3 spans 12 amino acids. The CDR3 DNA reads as TGTGCCAGCGGGACAGCGACCTACGAGCAGTACTTC. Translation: CASGTATYEQYF.

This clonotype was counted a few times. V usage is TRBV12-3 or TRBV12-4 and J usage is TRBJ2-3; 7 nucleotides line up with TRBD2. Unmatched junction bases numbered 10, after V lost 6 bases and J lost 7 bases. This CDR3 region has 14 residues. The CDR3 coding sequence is TGTGCCAGCAGACCCGGGACTACACCCCATACGCAGTATTTT. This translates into CASRPGTTPHTQYF.

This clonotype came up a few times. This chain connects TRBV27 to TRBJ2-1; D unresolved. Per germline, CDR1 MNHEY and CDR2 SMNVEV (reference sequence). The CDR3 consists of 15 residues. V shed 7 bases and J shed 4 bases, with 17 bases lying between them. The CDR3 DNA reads TGTGCCAGCACCCCCGGCGCGGCGCAGTACAATGAGCAGTTCTTC. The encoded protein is CASTPGAAQYNEQFF.

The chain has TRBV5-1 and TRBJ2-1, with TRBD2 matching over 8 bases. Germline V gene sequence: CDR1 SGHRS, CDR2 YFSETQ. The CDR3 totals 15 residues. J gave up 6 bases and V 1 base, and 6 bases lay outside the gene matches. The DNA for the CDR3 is TGCGCCAGCAGCTTGAAAACTAGCGGTCTCAATGAGCAGTTCTTC. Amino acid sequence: CASSLKTSGLNEQFF.

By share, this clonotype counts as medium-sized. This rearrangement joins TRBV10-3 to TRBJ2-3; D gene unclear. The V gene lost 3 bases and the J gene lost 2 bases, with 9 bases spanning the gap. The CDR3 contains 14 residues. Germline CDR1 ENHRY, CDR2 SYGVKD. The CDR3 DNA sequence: TGTGCCATCAGTGATCGCCGTGACACAGATACGCAGTATTTT. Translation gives CAISDRRDTDTQYF.

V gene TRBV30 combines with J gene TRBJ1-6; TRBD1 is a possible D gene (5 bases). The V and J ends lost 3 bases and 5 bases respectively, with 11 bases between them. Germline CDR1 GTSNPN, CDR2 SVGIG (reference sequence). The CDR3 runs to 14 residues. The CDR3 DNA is TGTGCCTGGAGCGCTGGGACGGATAATTCACCCCTCCACTTT. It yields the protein CAWSAGTDNSPLHF.